In its sample, the clone carrying this T cell receptor beta chain was seen a few times. In the original analysis: Amplification with reference gene primers provided the estimates of nucleated cell counts. Clones were read by immunoSEQ multiplex PCR, and TCRdb kept only the in-frame ones, dropping some. That table gives V, J and clone size, and the DNA gave D and trimming. The data contain roughly 73,000 clones, around 87% of them singletons. These data originate in a study of blood T cell repertoires in COVID-19. At the level of the study: Sample material is recorded as cDNA or gDNA derived from T cells, B-cell-depleted T cells, or PBMCs.

This CDR3 comprises 19 residues. Germline trimming cut 0 bases from V and 3 bases from J; bases unmatched to any gene: 13. The germline gives CDR1 SGHTA, CDR2 FQGNSA. This TCR derives from a woman aged 80 or older with active or convalescent COVID-19. The V and J genes are TRBV7-2 and TRBJ2-3; 9 bases fit TRBD2. Sequencing was performed on peripheral blood. The CDR3 protein is CASSLAPFGRGGRTDTQYF. CDR3 nucleotide sequence: TGTGCCAGCAGCTTAGCGCCTTTTGGGCGGGGGGGCCGGACAGATACGCAGTATTTT.